A single sample is the source of the 6 T cell receptor beta chains below, sequenced in a study of T cells after yellow fever vaccination. Via MiXCR, TCRdb re-called the 5' RACE reads, giving one row per CDR3 protein. The data contain approximately 160,000 distinct CDR3 sequences, 5.5% to 7.5% of them seen just once; the ten biggest clones take up 2.9%. Sample: CD4+ T cells sorted from PBMCs, taken on the day of the first yellow fever vaccination. The receptors shown here come from a man aged 18 to 29 who received the YFV17D yellow fever vaccine.

This clonotype was seen more than once but under ten times. The genes are TRBV7-3 and TRBJ2-3; D gene uncertain. The CDR3 consists of 16 residues. The germline V gene has CDR1 SGHTA and CDR2 FQGTGA. V was pared by 2 bases and J by 0 bases, with 12 bases between. CDR3 bases: TGTGCCAGCAGCTTAGGTCCCGGAACTAGCACAGATACGCAGTATTTT. Protein product: CASSLGPGTSTDTQYF.

The chain joins TRBV6-1 to TRBJ2-4, with TRBD1 as a possible D gene (5 bases). The length of the CDR3 is 15 residues. The V gene's germline CDR1 is MNHNS and CDR2 SASEGT. With 4 bases removed from V and 3 bases from J, the gap between germline ends came to 13 bases. The CDR3 sequence is CASSGQSWGKNIQYF. CDR3 DNA sequence: TGTGCCAGCAGTGGACAGTCATGGGGCAAAAACATTCAGTACTTC.

This clonotype was picked up many times. The genes are TRBV6-1 and TRBJ2-3, with 10 positions matching TRBD2. The CDR3 sequence is 14 residues long. The V gene end was trimmed by 2 bases and the J gene end by 6 bases; junction bases not matched to a gene: 2. Per germline, CDR1 MNHNS and CDR2 SASEGT. CDR3 coding DNA: TGTGCCAGCAGTGAAACACTAGCGGGGGATACGCAGTATTTT. Its translation is CASSETLAGDTQYF.

The V gene is TRBV4-3, the J gene TRBJ2-7; TRBD1 agrees at 9 bases. CDR1 is LGHNA and CDR2 is YSLEER in the germline V gene. V lost 4 bases to trimming and J lost 2 bases; unmatched junction nucleotides: 9. CDR3 size: 16 residues. The CDR3 loop reads CASSRLLGQGTYEQYF. The CDR3, as DNA: TGCGCCAGCAGCCGTTTATTGGGACAGGGAACCTACGAGCAGTACTTC.

This clonotype showed up just a few times. V is TRBV4-3 and J is TRBJ2-1; 9 nucleotides agree with TRBD2. V was pared by 0 bases and J by 7 bases, with 16 bases of the junction left unmatched. The germline V gene encodes CDR1 LGHNA and CDR2 YSLEER. This CDR3 region has 19 residues. CDR3 nucleotides: TGCGCCAGCAGCCAAGAGCACCCGTTTGGCGGGGGGGCGGGGAATGAGCAGTTCTTC. This sequence encodes CASSQEHPFGGGAGNEQFF.

In its sample, this clonotype was seen many times. The CDR3 DNA is TGTGCCAGCAGCCCGGGACTGACCTACAATGAGCAGTTCTTC. Protein: CASSPGLTYNEQFF. This chain links TRBV12-3 or TRBV12-4 with TRBJ2-1; D is possibly TRBD2 (6 bases). The CDR3 is 14 amino acids. V was shortened by 6 bases and J by 2 bases, with 11 bases between the two germline ends.